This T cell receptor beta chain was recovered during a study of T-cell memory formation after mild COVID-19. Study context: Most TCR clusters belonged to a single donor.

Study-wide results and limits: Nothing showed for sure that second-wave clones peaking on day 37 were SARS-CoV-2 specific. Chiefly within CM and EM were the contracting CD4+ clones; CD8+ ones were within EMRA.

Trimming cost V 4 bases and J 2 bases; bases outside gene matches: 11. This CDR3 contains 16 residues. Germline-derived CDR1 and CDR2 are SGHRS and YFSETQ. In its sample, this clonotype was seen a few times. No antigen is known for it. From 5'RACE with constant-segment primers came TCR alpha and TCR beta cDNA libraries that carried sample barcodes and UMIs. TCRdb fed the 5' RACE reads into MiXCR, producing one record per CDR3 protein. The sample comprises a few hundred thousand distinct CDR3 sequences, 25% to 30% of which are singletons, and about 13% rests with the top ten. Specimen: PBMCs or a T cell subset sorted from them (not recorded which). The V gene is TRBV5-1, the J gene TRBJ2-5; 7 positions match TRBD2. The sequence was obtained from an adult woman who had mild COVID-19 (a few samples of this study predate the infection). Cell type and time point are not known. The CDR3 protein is CASSPGGSMVQETQYF. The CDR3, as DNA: TGCGCCAGCAGCCCTGGCGGGAGTATGGTACAAGAGACCCAGTACTTC.